This TCR beta chain appears in the sequencing data of a study of blood T cell repertoires in COVID-19. Study details: Samples taken during acute and convalescent COVID-19 were collected in the United States, Italy and Spain. PBMCs, B-cell-depleted T cells, or T cells provided the cDNA or gDNA that made up the material.

As originally analysed: Reference gene primer amplification in the assay estimated nucleated cell counts. Measured with immunoSEQ multiplex PCR; TCRdb has only the in-frame clones, and not every one. V, J and clone size reflect that table, while D and trimming were determined from the DNA. Of over 85,000 clones in the sample, approximately 87% were seen once. This CDR3 is built from 17 residues. Trimming cost V 6 bases and J 9 bases; bases outside gene matches: 15. Germline CDR1 is MDHEN and CDR2 is SYDVKM. Sequencing was done on a sample of peripheral blood. The receptor comes from a human donor in a cohort sampled during active COVID-19. The chain recombines TRBV28 with TRBJ2-4; 12 bases agree with TRBD2. The CDR3, as DNA: TGTGCCAGCAGGCCTAGCGGGAGGGCCTTAGGGGAGGGCATTCAGTACTTC. This codes for CASRPSGRALGEGIQYF. Supplemented by reference TRBV28 and TRBJ2-4, the full variable domain reads DVKVTQSSRYLVKRTGEKVFLECVQDMDHENMFWYRQDPGLGLRLIYFSYDVKMKEKGDIPEGYSVSREKKERFSLILESASTNQTSMYLCASRPSGRALGEGIQYFGAGTRLSVL.